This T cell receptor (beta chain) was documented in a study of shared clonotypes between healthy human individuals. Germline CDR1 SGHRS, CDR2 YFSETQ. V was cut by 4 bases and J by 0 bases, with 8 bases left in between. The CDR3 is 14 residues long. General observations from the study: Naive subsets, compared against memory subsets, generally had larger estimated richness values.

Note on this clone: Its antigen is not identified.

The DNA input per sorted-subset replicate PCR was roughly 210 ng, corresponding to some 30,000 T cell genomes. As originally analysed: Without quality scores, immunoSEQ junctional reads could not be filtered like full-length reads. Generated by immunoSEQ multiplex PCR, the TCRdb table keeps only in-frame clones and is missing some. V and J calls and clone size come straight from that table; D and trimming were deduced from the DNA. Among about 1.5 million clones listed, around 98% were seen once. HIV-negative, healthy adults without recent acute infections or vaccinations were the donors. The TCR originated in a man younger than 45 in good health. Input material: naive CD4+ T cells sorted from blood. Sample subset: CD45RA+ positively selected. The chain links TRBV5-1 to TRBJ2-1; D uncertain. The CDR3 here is CASSLDNSYNEQFF. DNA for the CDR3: TGCGCCAGCAGCCTAGACAACTCCTACAATGAGCAGTTCTTC. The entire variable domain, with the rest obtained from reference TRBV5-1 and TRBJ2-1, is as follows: KAGVTQTPRYLIKTRGQQVTLSCSPISGHRSVSWYQQTPGQGLQFLFEYFSETQRNKGNFPGRFSGRQFSNSRSEMNVSTLELGDSALYLCASSLDNSYNEQFFGPGTRLTVL.